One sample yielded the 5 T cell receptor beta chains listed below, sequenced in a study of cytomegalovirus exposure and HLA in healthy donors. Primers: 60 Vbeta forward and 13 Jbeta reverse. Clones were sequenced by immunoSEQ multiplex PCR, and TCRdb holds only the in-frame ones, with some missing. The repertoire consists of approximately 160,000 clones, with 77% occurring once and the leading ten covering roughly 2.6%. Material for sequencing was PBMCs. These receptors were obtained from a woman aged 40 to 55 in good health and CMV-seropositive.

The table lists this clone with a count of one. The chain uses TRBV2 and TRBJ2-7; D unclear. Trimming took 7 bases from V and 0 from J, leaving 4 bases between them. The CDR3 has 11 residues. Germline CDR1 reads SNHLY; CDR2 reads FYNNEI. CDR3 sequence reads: CASTSSYEQYF. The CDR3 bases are TGTGCCAGCACCAGCTCCTACGAGCAGTACTTC. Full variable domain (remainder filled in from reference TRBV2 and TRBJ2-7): EPEVTQTPSHQVTQMGQEVILRCVPISNHLYFYWYRQILGQKVEFLVSFYNNEISEKSEIFDDQFSVERPDGSNFTLKIRSTKLEDSAMYFCASTSSYEQYFGPGTRLTVT.

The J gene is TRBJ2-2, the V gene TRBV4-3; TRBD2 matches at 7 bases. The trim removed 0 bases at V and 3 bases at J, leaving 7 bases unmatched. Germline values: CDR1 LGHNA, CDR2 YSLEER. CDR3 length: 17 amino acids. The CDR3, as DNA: TGCGCCAGCAGCCAAGAACCCCGGGGGAGGGACACCGGGGAGCTGTTTTTT. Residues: CASSQEPRGRDTGELFF.

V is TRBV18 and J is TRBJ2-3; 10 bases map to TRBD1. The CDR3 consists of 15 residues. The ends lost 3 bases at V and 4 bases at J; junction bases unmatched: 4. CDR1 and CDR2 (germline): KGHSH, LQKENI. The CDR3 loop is CASSPGTGESDTQYF. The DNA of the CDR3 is TGTGCCAGCTCACCTGGGACAGGGGAATCAGATACGCAGTATTTT. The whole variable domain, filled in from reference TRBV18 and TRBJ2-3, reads NAGVMQNPRHLVRRRGQEARLRCSPMKGHSHVYWYRQLPEEGLKFMVYLQKENIIDESGMPKERFSAEFPKEGPSILRIQQVVRGDSAAYFCASSPGTGESDTQYFGPGTRLTVL.

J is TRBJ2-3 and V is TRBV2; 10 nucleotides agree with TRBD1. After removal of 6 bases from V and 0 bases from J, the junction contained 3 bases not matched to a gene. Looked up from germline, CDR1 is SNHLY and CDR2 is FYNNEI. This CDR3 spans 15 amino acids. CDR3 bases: TGTGCCAGCAGCCGACAGGGGGCGAGCACAGATACGCAGTATTTT. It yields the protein CASSRQGASTDTQYF.

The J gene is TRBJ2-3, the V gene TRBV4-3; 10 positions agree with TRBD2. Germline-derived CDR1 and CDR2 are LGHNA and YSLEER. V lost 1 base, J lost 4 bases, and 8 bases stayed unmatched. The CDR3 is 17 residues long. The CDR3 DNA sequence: TGCGCCAGCAGCCAAGTTATTGCTAGCGGGGGTGCAGATACGCAGTATTTT. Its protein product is CASSQVIASGGADTQYF.